The clone carrying this T cell receptor (beta chain) was found once. Cohorts were based on clinical histories the participants reported. This sample is drawn from a study of blood T cell repertoires in COVID-19. Study background: The samples span acute and convalescent COVID-19 from the United States, Italy and Spain. The cDNA or gDNA used as material had been derived from T cells, B-cell-depleted T cells, or PBMCs.

The V and J ends lost 3 bases and 3 bases respectively, with 6 bases between them. The CDR3 extends over 12 amino acids. Per the original methods: Estimation of nucleated cell counts was performed using reference gene primer amplification. Measured with immunoSEQ multiplex PCR; TCRdb has only the in-frame clones, and not every one. From that table come the V and J calls and clone size; the DNA was used to work out D and trimming. The sample includes fewer than 200,000 clones, 60% to 80% of them seen just once. The sequence derives from a woman between 50 and 59 years old who had recovered from COVID-19. The gene calls are TRBV12-3 or TRBV12-4 and TRBJ2-7; D not certain. Sample: PBMCs or T cells enriched from blood (not recorded which). CDR3 bases: TGTGCCAGCAGTTTCGTCGGCTACGAGCAGTACTTC. Translating it yields CASSFVGYEQYF.